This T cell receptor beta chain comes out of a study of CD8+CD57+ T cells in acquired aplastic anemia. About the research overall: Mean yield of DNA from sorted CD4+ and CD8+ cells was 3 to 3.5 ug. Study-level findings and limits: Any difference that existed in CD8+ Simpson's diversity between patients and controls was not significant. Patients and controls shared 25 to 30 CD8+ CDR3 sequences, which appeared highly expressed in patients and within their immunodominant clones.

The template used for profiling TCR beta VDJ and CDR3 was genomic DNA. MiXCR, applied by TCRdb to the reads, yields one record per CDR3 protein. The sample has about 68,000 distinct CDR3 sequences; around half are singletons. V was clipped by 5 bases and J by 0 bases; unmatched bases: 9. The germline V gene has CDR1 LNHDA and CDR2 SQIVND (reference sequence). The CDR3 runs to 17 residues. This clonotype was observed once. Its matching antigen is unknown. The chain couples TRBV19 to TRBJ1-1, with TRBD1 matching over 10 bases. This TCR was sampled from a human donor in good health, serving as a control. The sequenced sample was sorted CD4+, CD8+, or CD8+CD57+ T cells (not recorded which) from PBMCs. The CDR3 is CASSFPGQGRLNTEAFF. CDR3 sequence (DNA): TGTGCCAGTAGTTTCCCGGGACAGGGGAGGTTGAACACTGAAGCTTTCTTT.